This T cell receptor (beta chain) was sequenced for a study of blood T cell repertoires in COVID-19. Original handling: How many nucleated cells were present was estimated from reference gene primer amplification. Produced via immunoSEQ multiplex PCR; TCRdb's table is partial and in-frame only. V and J calls and clone size follow that table, whereas D and trimming were derived from the DNA. The sample has roughly 200,000 clones, approximately 87% seen once. There are 14 residues in the CDR3. Trimming removed 2 bases at V and 8 bases at J, with 15 bases between. Germline-derived CDR1 and CDR2 are MDHEN and SYDVKM.

The TCR comes from a woman between 18 and 29 years old who had recovered from COVID-19. Sequenced sample: peripheral blood. V is TRBV28 and J is TRBJ1-2; D ambiguous. The CDR3 sequence is CASSLVDGARGYTF. The DNA of the CDR3 is TGTGCCAGCAGTTTAGTTGACGGAGCTCGGGGCTACACCTTC.